Presented here are 21 T cell receptor beta chains from one specimen sequenced in a study of CD8 T cells in Susac syndrome. The authors reverse transcribed roughly 0.5 to 1 ug RNA with random hexamers. TCRdb passed the immunoSEQ multiplex PCR reads through MiXCR, listing each CDR3 protein once. The top ten clones hold about 0.071% of a sample with under 250,000 distinct CDR3 sequences, over 85% of them seen once. The sample consisted of CD4+ T cells from PBMCs. These receptors all come from a human donor with multiple sclerosis.

CDR3 residues: CASTRASNSPLHF. Here the CDR3 DNA reads TGTGCCAGTACTCGGGCGAGTAATTCACCCCTCCACTTT. This sequence joins TRBV19 and TRBJ1-6, with D hard to call. With 7 bases removed from V and 6 bases from J, the gap between germline ends came to 10 bases. The germline CDR1 and CDR2 sequences are LNHDA and SQIVND (reference sequence). CDR3 length equals 13 residues.

This chain uses TRBV19 with TRBJ2-5; 7 bases match TRBD1. With 10 bases clipped from V and 5 bases from J, the junction kept 10 bases outside the gene matches. The CDR3 extends over 13 amino acids. The germline gives CDR1 LNHDA, CDR2 SQIVND (reference sequence). CDR3 bases: TGTGCCACCTCGACAGGGTGGGAGGAGACCCAGTACTTC. Amino acids: CATSTGWEETQYF.

V usage is TRBV29-1 and J usage is TRBJ2-5; tentative D call: TRBD2 (7 bases). The CDR3 spans 10 residues. The V and J ends lost 7 bases and 5 bases respectively, with 8 bases between them. The germline CDR1 and CDR2 sequences are SQVTM and ANQGSEA. DNA for the CDR3: TGCAGCGGGGGGGGCGAGACCCAGTACTTC. This codes for CSGGGETQYF.

The chain is built from TRBV27 and TRBJ1-6; D gene ambiguous. The length of the CDR3 is 12 residues. Trimming took off 4 bases at V and 9 bases at J, with 7 bases between the two ends. Per germline, CDR1 MNHEY and CDR2 SMNVEV (reference sequence). CDR3 amino acids: CASSSLGSPLHF. CDR3 bases: TGTGCCAGCAGTTCCCTGGGTTCACCCCTCCACTTT.

V gene TRBV30 combines with J gene TRBJ2-2; 10 bases are a match to TRBD1. Trimming removed 8 bases from V and 1 base from J; junction bases left unmatched: 10. CDR1 GTSNPN and CDR2 SVGIG come from the germline V gene (reference sequence). The CDR3 runs 16 residues. CDR3 in DNA: TGTGCCGTCACAAAGCGGGACAGGGGGAACACCGGGGAGCTGTTTTTT. Its protein is CAVTKRDRGNTGELFF.

This chain uses TRBV28 with TRBJ2-7; TRBD2 matches 7 bases. Per the germline V gene, CDR1 is MDHEN and CDR2 is SYDVKM. With 6 bases clipped from V and 2 bases from J, the junction kept 10 bases outside the gene matches. The CDR3 consists of 15 residues. The CDR3 DNA follows: TGTGCCAGCAGCTCCAGCGGGGTAAAACCCTACGAGCAGTACTTC. Protein product: CASSSSGVKPYEQYF.

The gene calls are TRBV27 and TRBJ2-6, with no clear D. The CDR3 extends over 15 amino acids. Germline V gives CDR1 MNHEY, CDR2 SMNVEV (reference sequence). Trimming shortened V by 4 bases and J by 0 bases, and 7 bases separated the two germline ends. CDR3 bases: TGTGCCAGCAGTTCCGACCGCTCTGGGGCCAACGTCCTGACTTTC. Residues: CASSSDRSGANVLTF.

CDR3 DNA: TGCGCCAGCAGCCAAGATGCCACGAATCAGCCCCAGCATTTT. As protein: CASSQDATNQPQHF. V is TRBV4-1 and J is TRBJ1-5; D ambiguous. This CDR3 contains 14 residues. The germline gives CDR1 MGHRA, CDR2 YSYEKL. V lost 0 bases and J 4 bases, leaving 7 bases between the germline ends.

CDR3 loop: CASSLPGQANYGYTF. The CDR3 DNA sequence: TGTGCCAGCAGTTTGCCGGGACAGGCTAACTATGGCTACACCTTC. This rearrangement joins TRBV6-6 to TRBJ1-2; 8 nucleotides match TRBD1. CDR3 length: 15 residues. From germline, CDR1 is MNHNY and CDR2 SVGAGI (reference sequence). Trimming removed 4 bases from V and 0 bases from J; junction bases left unmatched: 4.

This chain joins TRBV5-1 and TRBJ1-6, with a weak D call TRBD1 (6 bases). V lost 4 bases and J 7 bases, leaving 18 bases between the germline ends. Germline CDR1 is SGHRS and CDR2 is YFSETQ. CDR3 length: 16 residues. Here the CDR3 reads CASSVSGTHGNSPLHF. The CDR3 DNA is TGCGCCAGCAGCGTGTCCGGGACACATGGAAATTCACCCCTCCACTTT.

The J gene is TRBJ1-3, the V gene TRBV9; D unclear. The ends were cut back, 0 bases at V and 0 bases at J, with 13 bases in the middle. The CDR3 is made up of 17 amino acids. Per the germline V gene, CDR1 is SGDLS and CDR2 is YYNGEE. The DNA of the CDR3 is TGTGCCAGCAGCGTAGGATTAGGTTCGAGCTCTGGAAACACCATATATTTT. Amino acid sequence: CASSVGLGSSSGNTIYF.

This chain connects TRBV5-1 to TRBJ2-5; D is perhaps TRBD1 (5 bases). Per germline, CDR1 SGHRS and CDR2 YFSETQ. This CDR3 is 14 amino acids long. V dropped 4 bases and J dropped 1 base, with 11 bases sitting between them. CDR3 protein: CASSRGGIQETQYF. The CDR3 coding sequence is TGCGCCAGCAGCAGGGGCGGCATCCAAGAGACCCAGTACTTC. Combining the CDR3 with reference TRBV5-1 and TRBJ2-5 gives the whole variable domain KAGVTQTPRYLIKTRGQQVTLSCSPISGHRSVSWYQQTPGQGLQFLFEYFSETQRNKGNFPGRFSGRQFSNSRSEMNVSTLELGDSALYLCASSRGGIQETQYFGPGTRLLVL.

This clonotype occurred once. V and J are TRBV7-2 and TRBJ2-1, with D possibly TRBD1 on 5 matching bases. Germline CDR1 and CDR2: SGHTA and FQGNSA. V was clipped by 5 bases and J by 4 bases, with 18 bases between them. The CDR3 runs 16 residues. The CDR3 region is CASSQQTGYLYNEQFF. The CDR3 DNA reads TGTGCCAGCAGCCAACAAACAGGCTACCTGTACAATGAGCAGTTCTTC. Filled out from reference TRBV7-2 and TRBJ2-1, the complete variable domain reads GAGVSQSPSNKVTEKGKDVELRCDPISGHTALYWYRQSLGQGLEFLIYFQGNSAPDKSGLPSDRFSAERTGGSVSTLTIQRTQQEDSAVYLCASSQQTGYLYNEQFFGPGTRLTVL.

The chain combines TRBV6-5 with TRBJ1-2; TRBD1 aligns across 7 bases. J lost 6 bases, V lost 0 bases, and 4 bases had no gene match. The CDR3 has 14 residues. Looked up from germline, CDR1 is MNHEY and CDR2 is SVGAGI. In nucleotides, the CDR3 is TGTGCCAGCAGTTACTCGGGCAGGGGGAATGGCTACACCTTC. Residues: CASSYSGRGNGYTF.

The CDR3 loop is CSARVRAGSIPSNQPQHF. The CDR3 DNA follows: TGCAGTGCTAGAGTTCGGGCGGGGTCGATCCCCTCTAATCAGCCCCAGCATTTT. V gene TRBV20-1 combines with J gene TRBJ1-5; no clear D. Germline V gives CDR1 DFQATT, CDR2 SNEGSKA (reference sequence). V lost 1 base to trimming and J lost 4 bases, with 23 bases between them. The CDR3 runs 18 residues.

The count of this clonotype is one. V and J are TRBV4-2 and TRBJ2-7; D unclear. The ends were cut back, 4 bases at V and 7 bases at J, with 14 bases in the middle. CDR3 length equals 13 residues. Germline CDR1 reads LGHNA; CDR2 reads YNFKEQ. The CDR3 nucleotides read TGTGCCAGCAGCCGGGCGCCTGGGAATGAGCAGTACGTC. This translates into CASSRAPGNEQYV.

The chain employs TRBV12-3 or TRBV12-4 and TRBJ2-4; weak D call: TRBD2 (5 bases). CDR3 length equals 14 residues. V lost 6 bases to trimming and J lost 3 bases, with 12 bases between them. This CDR3 is CASRVPGFKNIQYF. DNA of the CDR3: TGTGCCAGCAGAGTACCGGGATTCAAAAACATTCAGTACTTC.

The chain has TRBV12-3 or TRBV12-4 and TRBJ1-1; maybe TRBD1 (6 bases). The CDR3 is 14 amino acids. Trimming cost V 1 base and J 5 bases, with 11 bases left between them. The CDR3 coding sequence is TGTGCCAGCAGTTTAGAAGCAGGGGCGACTGAAGCTTTCTTT. It specifies CASSLEAGATEAFF.

The chain links TRBV2 to TRBJ1-2; D not resolved. Germline loops: CDR1 SNHLY, CDR2 FYNNEI. V was cut by 6 bases and J by 0 bases, with 5 bases left in between. The CDR3 length is 12 residues. CDR3 in amino acids: CASRGSNYGYTF. CDR3 coding DNA: TGTGCCAGCAGGGGCTCTAACTATGGCTACACCTTC.

The rearrangement joins TRBV3-1 to TRBJ2-2; 8 bases map to TRBD2. CDR1 and CDR2 (germline): LGHDT, YNNKEL (reference sequence). With V trimmed by 1 base and J by 0 bases, 4 bases remained unmatched. The CDR3 is 17 amino acids. CDR3 sequence (DNA): TGTGCCAGCAGCCAAGGCCTTAGCGGGGCGAACACCGGGGAGCTGTTTTTT. It is translated as CASSQGLSGANTGELFF. Based on the CDR3 plus reference TRBV3-1 and TRBJ2-2, the full variable domain is DTAVSQTPKYLVTQMGNDKSIKCEQNLGHDTMYWYKQDSKKFLKIMFSYNNKELIINETVPNRFSPKSPDKAHLNLHINSLELGDSAVYFCASSQGLSGANTGELFFGEGSRLTVL.

The rearrangement links TRBV19 to TRBJ1-5, with a possible D match to TRBD1 (6 bases). V lost 6 bases to trimming and J lost 3 bases, with 30 bases between them. This CDR3 is built from 20 residues. Germline V gene data show CDR1 as LNHDA and CDR2 as SQIVND (reference sequence). The CDR3 nucleotides are TGTGCCAGTAGGGGCTTCCGGCGTTGGGGGGCGACCGCAACCAATCAGCCCCAGCATTTT. Translation gives CASRGFRRWGATATNQPQHF.